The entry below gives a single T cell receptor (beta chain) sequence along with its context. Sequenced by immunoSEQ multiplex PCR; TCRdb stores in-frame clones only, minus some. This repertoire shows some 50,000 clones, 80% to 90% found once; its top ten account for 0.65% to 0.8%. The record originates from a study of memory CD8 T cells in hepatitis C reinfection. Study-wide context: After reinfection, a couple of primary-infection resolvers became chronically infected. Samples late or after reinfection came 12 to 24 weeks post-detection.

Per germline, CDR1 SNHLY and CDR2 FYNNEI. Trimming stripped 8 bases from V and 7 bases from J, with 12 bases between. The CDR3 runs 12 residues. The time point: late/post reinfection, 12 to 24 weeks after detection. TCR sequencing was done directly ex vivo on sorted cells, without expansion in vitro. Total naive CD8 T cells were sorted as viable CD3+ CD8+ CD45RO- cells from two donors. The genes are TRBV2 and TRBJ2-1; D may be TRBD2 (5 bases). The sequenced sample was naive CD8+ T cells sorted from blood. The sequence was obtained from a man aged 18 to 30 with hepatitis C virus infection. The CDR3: CASGGVGNEQFF. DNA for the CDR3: TGTGCCAGCGGAGGAGTTGGGAATGAGCAGTTCTTC.